The T cell receptor (beta chain) under discussion was sequenced for a study of T-cell reconstitution after alpha-beta-depleted transplantation in children (dated by TCRdb to the mid-2010s). Regarding the complete study: The study quantitatively tracked T-cell immune reconstitution after TCRalphabeta/CD19-depleted allogeneic hematopoietic cell transplantation in children using TCR repertoire profiling.

Taken from the germline V gene, the CDR1 and CDR2 loops are MNHNS and SASEGT. Relative to germline, V is 6 bases shorter and J is 2 bases shorter, with 29 bases between their ends. Its CDR3 holds 19 amino acids, cysteine through phenylalanine. Only the CDR3 DNA stays, 57 bases, in frame from base 1. Libraries were prepared through PCR. The run used an Illumina HiSeq 2500. To normalize quantification of the TCRbeta repertoire, the TCR libraries were built with molecular barcoding that relied on unique molecular identifiers. TCRdb cleaned the public reads at Q25 with fastp, built clones with MiXCR and kept in-frame beta chains. One record per CDR3 amino acid sequence lists the most common genes and DNA. Across this sample there are around 500,000 distinct CDR3 sequences, with around 12% seen only once. Around 5.6% of the sample belongs to the ten largest clones. Of note for this clonotype: Its target antigen remains unknown. No clone much larger than this one lies a single base away; base qualities are absent.

The clonotype comes from a human donor who donated a stem cell graft to a child with combined immunodeficiency. The specimen was PBMCs from the stem cell graft donor, collected from the stem cell graft. The V gene is TRBV6-1 and the J gene is TRBJ2-7; no D gene call is confident. The CDR3 reads CASSPLRPALLDIPYEQYF. The DNA sequence follows: TGTGCCAGCAGCCCTTTGCGGCCGGCCCTCCTCGACATACCCTACGAGCAGTACTTC.